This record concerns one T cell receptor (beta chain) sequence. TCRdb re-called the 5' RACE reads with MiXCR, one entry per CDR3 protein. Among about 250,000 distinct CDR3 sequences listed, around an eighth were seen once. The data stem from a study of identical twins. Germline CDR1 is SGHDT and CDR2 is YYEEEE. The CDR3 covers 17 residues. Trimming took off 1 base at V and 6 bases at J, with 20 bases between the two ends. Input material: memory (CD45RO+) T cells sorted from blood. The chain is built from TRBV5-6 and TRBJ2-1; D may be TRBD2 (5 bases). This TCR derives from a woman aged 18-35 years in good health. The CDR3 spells CASSLLRGLAVVNEQFF. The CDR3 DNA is TGTGCCAGCAGCTTGCTACGAGGGTTAGCTGTAGTCAATGAGCAGTTCTTC.